This T cell receptor beta chain was recorded in a study of blood T cell repertoires in COVID-19. This CDR3 contains 15 residues. Trimming pared 3 bases from V and 0 bases from J, leaving 13 bases between. Germline CDR1 is GTSNPN and CDR2 is SVGIG (reference sequence). Libraries were prepared by immunoSEQ multiplex PCR; TCRdb keeps only in-frame clonotypes and omits some of them. The sample consists of about 310,000 clones, 80% to 90% of them appearing once. The sequencing input was PBMCs or T cells enriched from blood (not recorded which). V gene TRBV30 combines with J gene TRBJ2-3, with unresolved D. This clonotype was obtained from a man aged 30 to 45 who had recovered from COVID-19. The CDR3, as DNA: TGTGCCTGGAGACGCTGGGCCTTTAGCACAGATACGCAGTATTTT. This codes for CAWRRWAFSTDTQYF.